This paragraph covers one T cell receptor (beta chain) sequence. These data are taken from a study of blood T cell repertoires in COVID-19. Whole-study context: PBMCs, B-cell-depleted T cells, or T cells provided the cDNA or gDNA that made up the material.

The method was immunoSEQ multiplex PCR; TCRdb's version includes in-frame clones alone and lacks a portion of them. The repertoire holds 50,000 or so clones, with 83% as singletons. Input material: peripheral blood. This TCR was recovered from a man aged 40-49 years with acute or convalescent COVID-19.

CDR3 residues: CASSSPGLAGIDTQYF. The CDR3 nucleotides read TGTGCCAGCAGTTCTCCGGGACTAGCGGGAATTGATACGCAGTATTTT. The chain is built from TRBV2 and TRBJ2-3, with 13 positions matching TRBD2. CDR1 is SNHLY, CDR2 FYNNEI, per germline. With 5 bases clipped from V and 6 bases from J, the junction kept 8 bases outside the gene matches. The CDR3 is 16 amino acids.